One sample yielded the 27 T cell receptor beta chains listed below, sequenced in a study of cytomegalovirus exposure and HLA in healthy donors. The PCR employed 60 Vbeta primers together with 13 Jbeta primers. Repertoires were generated with immunoSEQ multiplex PCR, while TCRdb's copy carries only in-frame clones and drops some. Here the sample spans about 160,000 clones, 70% to 80% being singletons. The sequenced material came from PBMCs. These receptors originate from a male donor in good health and CMV-seronegative.

The chain employs TRBV4-3 and TRBJ2-4; 7 bases are a match to TRBD1. Trimming removed 1 base from V and 6 bases from J; junction bases left unmatched: 9. The CDR3 runs to 16 residues. The germline CDR1 and CDR2 sequences are LGHNA and YSLEER. This CDR3 is CASSQVTGSGGNIQYF. The CDR3 region has the DNA TGCGCCAGCAGCCAAGTTACAGGTTCAGGGGGAAACATTCAGTACTTC.

V gene TRBV9 combines with J gene TRBJ2-1; 7 bases match TRBD2. Germline V gene sequence: CDR1 SGDLS, CDR2 YYNGEE. V lost 0 bases and J lost 6; bases outside the gene matches: 6. The CDR3 is made up of 15 amino acids. The CDR3 bases are TGTGCCAGCAGCGTAGGGGGAGGGAGCAGCAATGAGCAGTTCTTC. Translated, it gives CASSVGGGSSNEQFF.

V usage is TRBV4-3 and J usage is TRBJ2-5; tentative D call: TRBD1 (6 bases). The germline V gene has CDR1 LGHNA and CDR2 YSLEER. Trimming pared 4 bases from V and 3 bases from J, leaving 9 bases between. The CDR3 loop spans 13 amino acids. The CDR3: CASSRGHEETQYF. For the CDR3, the DNA is TGCGCCAGCAGCCGGGGACACGAAGAGACCCAGTACTTC.

DNA of the CDR3: TGTGCCAGCAGAGGACAGTACACAGATACGCAGTATTTT. As protein: CASRGQYTDTQYF. The chain links TRBV6-5 to TRBJ2-3; D might be TRBD1 (6 bases). V gave up 6 bases and J gave up 2 bases, with 9 bases separating them. Germline CDR1 MNHEY, CDR2 SVGAGI. The length of the CDR3 is 13 residues.

The CDR3 region has the DNA TGTGCCAGCAGCTTATCTGGGAGGAGAGGCGAAAAACTGTTTTTT. Its protein is CASSLSGRRGEKLFF. The rearrangement joins TRBV7-9 to TRBJ1-4; unclear D gene. The V gene lost 2 bases and the J gene lost 8 bases, with 15 bases spanning the gap. The CDR3 sequence is 15 residues long. Germline CDR1 is SEHNR and CDR2 is FQNEAQ (reference sequence).

This clone was detected a few times. The V call is TRBV10-3, the J call TRBJ2-7; a possible D gene is TRBD2 (6 bases). The CDR3 consists of 15 residues. V was trimmed by 4 bases and J by 3 bases, leaving 16 bases between them. Germline CDR1 is ENHRY and CDR2 is SYGVKD. The CDR3 here is CAISAEGEGVYEQYF. The CDR3 nucleotides read TGTGCCATCAGTGCGGAGGGAGAAGGGGTCTACGAGCAGTACTTC.

Only a few counts were recorded for this clone. The chain carries TRBV5-4 and TRBJ2-1, with D unresolved. Per the germline V gene, CDR1 is SGHNT and CDR2 is YYREEE (reference sequence). The CDR3 runs 14 residues. Trimming shortened V by 0 bases and J by 0 bases, and 4 bases separated the two germline ends. As DNA, the CDR3 is TGTGCCAGCAGCTTGGGAGGCTCCTACAATGAGCAGTTCTTC. It translates to CASSLGGSYNEQFF. The whole variable domain, remainder taken from reference TRBV5-4 and TRBJ2-1, is ETGVTQSPTHLIKTRGQQVTLRCSSQSGHNTVSWYQQALGQGPQFIFQYYREEENGRGNFPPRFSGLQFPNYSSELNVNALELDDSALYLCASSLGGSYNEQFFGPGTRLTVL.

The V and J genes are TRBV6-5 and TRBJ1-2; D remains ambiguous. The CDR3 extends over 15 amino acids. The V end lost 0 bases, the J end lost 5 bases, and 13 bases lay between the germline ends. Per the germline V gene, CDR1 is MNHEY and CDR2 is SVGAGI. CDR3 residues: CASSYSHMGAYGYTF. The CDR3 nucleotides read TGTGCCAGCAGTTACTCCCACATGGGCGCGTATGGCTACACCTTC.

This sequence joins TRBV1 and TRBJ2-5; the table's TRBD2 call for D was not verified on the DNA. TRBV1 is reported as a pseudogene. The CDR3 has 14 residues. In nucleotides, the CDR3 is TGCACCAGCAGCCAAGACGCTAGTCGGAGGACCCAGTACTTC. The encoded protein is CTSSQDASRRTQYF.

This sequence joins TRBV7-9 and TRBJ2-1; 9 positions agree with TRBD2. The length of the CDR3 is 14 residues. Germline-derived CDR1 and CDR2 are SEHNR and FQNEAQ (reference sequence). Germline trimming cut 2 bases from V and 6 bases from J; bases unmatched to any gene: 2. CDR3 loop: CASSLLAGTNEQFF. CDR3 coding DNA: TGTGCCAGCAGCTTACTAGCGGGGACCAATGAGCAGTTCTTC.

This clone was observed once. The chain has TRBV5-6 and TRBJ1-1, with 7 positions matching TRBD1. CDR1 and CDR2 from the germline V gene are SGHDT and YYEEEE. CDR3 size: 15 residues. With V trimmed by 2 bases and J by 6 bases, 10 bases remained unmatched. DNA of the CDR3: TGTGCCAGCAGCTTAATTAATTGGGACAGTTCTGAAGCTTTCTTT. Amino acids: CASSLINWDSSEAFF.

In this sample, this clone turned up once. The chain links TRBV6-1 to TRBJ2-5; D remains ambiguous. This CDR3 is built from 16 residues. Looked up from germline, CDR1 is MNHNS and CDR2 is SASEGT. Between the trimmed V and J ends, which lost 0 bases and 1 base, there was a span of 12 bases. The CDR3 here is CASSEAFGRGQETQYF. CDR3 nucleotide sequence: TGTGCCAGCAGTGAAGCGTTCGGCCGCGGCCAAGAGACCCAGTACTTC.

This chain connects TRBV4-2 to TRBJ1-5; the D gene is possibly TRBD1 (6 bases). The CDR3 is made up of 15 amino acids. CDR1 LGHNA and CDR2 YNFKEQ come from the germline V gene. The V gene lost 5 bases and the J gene lost 5 bases, with 16 bases spanning the gap. CDR3 sequence reads: CASSLRWGRDQPQHF. In DNA form, the CDR3 reads TGTGCCAGCAGCTTGCGTTGGGGGCGAGATCAGCCCCAGCATTTT.

The V gene is TRBV9, the J gene TRBJ2-7; maybe TRBD2 (6 bases). The V gene's germline CDR1 is SGDLS and CDR2 YYNGEE. Trimming shortened V by 3 bases and J by 3 bases, and 16 bases separated the two germline ends. This CDR3 region has 15 residues. The CDR3 nucleotides read TGTGCCAGCAGCGAAGGCCCCACGGGAGACTACGAGCAGTACTTC. Its translation is CASSEGPTGDYEQYF.

The chain combines TRBV19 with TRBJ2-1; 7 nucleotides line up with TRBD2. Germline V CDR1 and CDR2: LNHDA, SQIVND (reference sequence). V shed 4 bases and J 5 bases; nucleotides not matched to a gene: 5. CDR3 length equals 14 residues. The CDR3 coding sequence is TGTGCCAGTAGTACTACTAGCGCTCACAATGAGCAGTTCTTC. Translating gives CASSTTSAHNEQFF. Variable domain in full (rest from reference TRBV19 and TRBJ2-1): DGGITQSPKYLFRKEGQNVTLSCEQNLNHDAMYWYRQDPGQGLRLIYYSQIVNDFQKGDIAEGYSVSREKKESFPLTVTSAQKNPTAFYLCASSTTSAHNEQFFGPGTRLTVL.

J is TRBJ1-6 and V is TRBV18; no definite D call. In germline, CDR1 is KGHSH, CDR2 LQKENI. V shed 5 bases and J shed 0 bases, with 8 bases lying between them. There are 15 residues in the CDR3. The DNA of the CDR3 is TGTGCCAGCTCAGCAGTTCACTCCTATAATTCACCCCTCCACTTT. This sequence encodes CASSAVHSYNSPLHF.

CDR3 in DNA: TGTGCCAGCAGCTTAGTAGGGACCGGACTAATGGAGCAGTACTTC. The encoded protein is CASSLVGTGLMEQYF. The chain carries TRBV7-9 and TRBJ2-7; weak D call: TRBD2 (6 bases). Germline CDR1 reads SEHNR; CDR2 reads FQNEAQ (reference sequence). The CDR3 runs to 15 residues. V lost 1 base and J 7 bases, leaving 17 bases between the germline ends.

This clone occurred once. This chain links TRBV6-1 with TRBJ2-7; 8 bases are a match to TRBD1. CDR3 length: 14 amino acids. The junction had 10 bases not matched to a gene; V was cut back by 1 base and J by 11 bases. Germline CDR1 MNHNS, CDR2 SASEGT. CDR3 bases: TGTGCCAGCAGTGAAGGTACTAGGGGACAGGTAAAGTACTTC. It translates to CASSEGTRGQVKYF.

The table lists this clone with a few counts. The chain recombines TRBV6-5 with TRBJ2-2; TRBD1 aligns across 9 bases. Germline V gene data show CDR1 as MNHEY and CDR2 as SVGAGI. The CDR3 is made up of 15 amino acids. V dropped 5 bases and J dropped 3; count of bases not matched to a gene: 4. CDR3 region: CASSPRTGDTGELFF. CDR3 coding DNA: TGTGCCAGCAGTCCGCGGACAGGGGACACCGGGGAGCTGTTTTTT.

This clone has a handful of counts. The chain is built from TRBV27 and TRBJ1-6; no clear D. This CDR3 region has 11 residues. Trimming took off 2 bases at V and 17 bases at J, with 10 bases between the two ends. CDR1 MNHEY and CDR2 SMNVEV come from the germline V gene (reference sequence). The CDR3 coding sequence is TGTGCCAGCAGTTTAGGGTGGGAGTTCCACTTT. Protein: CASSLGWEFHF.

This chain uses TRBV5-8 with TRBJ1-2, with 7 bases aligning to TRBD1. V gave up 5 bases and J gave up 0 bases; unmatched junction bases: 7. The CDR3 is made up of 15 amino acids. CDR1 and CDR2 from the germline V gene are SGHTS and YDEGEE. CDR3 coding DNA: TGTGCCAGCAGGCGACCGGGACAGCCTAACTATGGCTACACCTTC. Protein: CASRRPGQPNYGYTF.

This clone was counted only a few times. V and J are TRBV7-3 and TRBJ1-1; 7 bases agree with TRBD1. The CDR3 consists of 13 residues. Looked up from germline, CDR1 is SGHTA and CDR2 is FQGTGA. Trimming removed 3 bases from V and 4 bases from J; junction bases left unmatched: 2. The CDR3 spells CASSFQGGTEAFF. CDR3 bases: TGTGCCAGCAGCTTCCAGGGGGGCACTGAAGCTTTCTTT.

The chain uses TRBV6-1 and TRBJ1-5, with D possibly being TRBD1 (5 bases). The CDR3 length is 14 residues. CDR1 MNHNS and CDR2 SASEGT come from the germline V gene. Trimming removed 6 bases at V and 6 bases at J, with 15 bases between. Here the CDR3 DNA reads TGTGCCAGCAGCCTATCAGGGTCCGGTCAGCCCCAGCATTTT. Its translation: CASSLSGSGQPQHF.

The CDR3 bases are TGTGCCAGCAGTTTATGGGGGCCCAACACAGATACGCAGTATTTT. This sequence encodes CASSLWGPNTDTQYF. The chain recombines TRBV27 with TRBJ2-3; D is perhaps TRBD1 (6 bases). V was cut by 1 base and J by 2 bases, with 10 bases left in between. Per germline, CDR1 MNHEY and CDR2 SMNVEV (reference sequence). This CDR3 contains 15 residues.

This rearrangement joins TRBV4-1 to TRBJ2-7; D is undetermined. Trimming removed 5 bases from V and 1 base from J, with 12 bases in between. Germline lookup yields CDR1 MGHRA and CDR2 YSYEKL. The CDR3 is 14 amino acids. The chain's CDR3 is CASSSLRDSYEQYF. As DNA, the CDR3 is TGCGCCAGCAGCTCTCTGCGCGATTCCTACGAGCAGTACTTC.

The chain links TRBV1 to TRBJ2-7; the table calls TRBD1, which could not be checked here. TRBV1 corresponds to a pseudogene. The CDR3 runs to 18 residues. The CDR3, as DNA: TGCACCAGCAGCTCGGGGGACGGACAGGGGGCCCAAAGCTACGAGCAGTACTTC. Translating gives CTSSSGDGQGAQSYEQYF.

This clone was counted between two and nine times. This chain links TRBV6-6 with TRBJ1-5; possible D gene TRBD1, 6 bases. Trimming removed 7 bases from V and 4 bases from J, with 11 bases in between. Per germline, CDR1 MNHNY and CDR2 SVGAGI (reference sequence). This CDR3 contains 13 residues. In DNA, the CDR3 is TGTGCCAGCAAGGGGGAGGGGAATCAGCCCCAGCATTTT. Translation: CASKGEGNQPQHF.